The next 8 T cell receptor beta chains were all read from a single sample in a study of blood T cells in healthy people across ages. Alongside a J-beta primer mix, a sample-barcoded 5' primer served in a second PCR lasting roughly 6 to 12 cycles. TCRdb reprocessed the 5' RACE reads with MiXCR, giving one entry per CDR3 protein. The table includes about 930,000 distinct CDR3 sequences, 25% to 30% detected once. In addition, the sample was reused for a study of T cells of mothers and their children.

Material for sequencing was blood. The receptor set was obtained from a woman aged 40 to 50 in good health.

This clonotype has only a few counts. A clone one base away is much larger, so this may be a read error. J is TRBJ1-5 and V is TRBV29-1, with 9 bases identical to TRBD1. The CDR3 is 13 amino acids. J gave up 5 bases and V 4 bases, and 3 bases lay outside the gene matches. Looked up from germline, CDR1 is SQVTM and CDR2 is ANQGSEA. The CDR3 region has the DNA TGCAGCGTTGGACAGGGGGACGATCAGCCCCAGCATTTT. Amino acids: CSVGQGDDQPQHF.

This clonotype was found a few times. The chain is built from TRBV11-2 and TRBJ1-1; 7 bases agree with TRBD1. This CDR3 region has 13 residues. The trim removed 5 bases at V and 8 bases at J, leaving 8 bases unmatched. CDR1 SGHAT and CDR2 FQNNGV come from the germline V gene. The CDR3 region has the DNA TGTGCCAGCAGCCTCACAGGGGCGTTAGAAGCTTTCTTT. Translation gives CASSLTGALEAFF.

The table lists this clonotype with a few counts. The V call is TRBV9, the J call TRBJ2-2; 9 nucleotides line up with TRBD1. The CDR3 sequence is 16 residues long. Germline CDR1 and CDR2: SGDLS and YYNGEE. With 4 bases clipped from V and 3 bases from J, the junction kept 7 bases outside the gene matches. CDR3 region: CASSPGDRVYTGELFF. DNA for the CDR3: TGTGCCAGCAGCCCGGGGGACAGGGTCTACACCGGGGAGCTGTTTTTT.

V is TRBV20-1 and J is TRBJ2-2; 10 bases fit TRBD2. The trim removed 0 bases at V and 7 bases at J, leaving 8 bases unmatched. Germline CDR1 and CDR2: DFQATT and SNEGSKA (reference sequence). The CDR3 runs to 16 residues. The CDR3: CSARDGAGGRHGELFF. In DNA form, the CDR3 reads TGCAGTGCTAGAGATGGAGCGGGGGGGCGGCACGGGGAGCTGTTTTTT.

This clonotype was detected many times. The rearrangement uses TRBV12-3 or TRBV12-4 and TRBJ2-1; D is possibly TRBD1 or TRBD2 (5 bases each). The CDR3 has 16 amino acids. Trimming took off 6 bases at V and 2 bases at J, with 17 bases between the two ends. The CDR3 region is CASSLTPGTTYNEQFF. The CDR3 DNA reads TGTGCCAGCAGCCTAACACCCGGGACCACCTACAATGAGCAGTTCTTC.

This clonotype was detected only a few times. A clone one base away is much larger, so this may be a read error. CDR3: CAISESRDRENEQFF. CDR3 coding DNA: TGTGCCATCAGTGAGTCGAGGGACAGGGAAAATGAGCAGTTCTTC. The chain combines TRBV10-3 with TRBJ2-1; TRBD1 matches 9 bases. The CDR3 sequence is 15 residues long. Germline V lookup: CDR1 ENHRY, CDR2 SYGVKD. J lost 7 bases, V lost 0 bases, and 4 bases had no gene match.

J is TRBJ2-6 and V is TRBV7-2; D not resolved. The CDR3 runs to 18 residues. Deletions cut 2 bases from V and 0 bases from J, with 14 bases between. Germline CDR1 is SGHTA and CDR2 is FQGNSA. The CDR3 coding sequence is TGTGCCAGCAGCTTAAAGGTTTATGCTAGCTCTGGGGCCAACGTCCTGACTTTC. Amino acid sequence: CASSLKVYASSGANVLTF. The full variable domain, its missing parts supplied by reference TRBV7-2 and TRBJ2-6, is GAGVSQSPSNKVTEKGKDVELRCDPISGHTALYWYRQSLGQGLEFLIYFQGNSAPDKSGLPSDRFSAERTGGSVSTLTIQRTQQEDSAVYLCASSLKVYASSGANVLTFGAGSRLTVL.

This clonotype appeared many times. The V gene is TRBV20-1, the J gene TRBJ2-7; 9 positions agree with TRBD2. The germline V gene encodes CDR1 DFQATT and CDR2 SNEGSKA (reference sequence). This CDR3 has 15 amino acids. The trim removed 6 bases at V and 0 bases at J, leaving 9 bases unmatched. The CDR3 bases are TGCAGTGCCCACTCTATAGCGGGGGACTCCTACGAGCAGTACTTC. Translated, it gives CSAHSIAGDSYEQYF.